The 22 T cell receptor beta chains reported below all come from one sample, sequenced in a study of T cell changes during pregnancy in multiple sclerosis. Sequencing was performed with immunoSEQ multiplex PCR; in TCRdb, only in-frame clones are kept and a portion is missing. This table holds 45,000 to 60,000 clones, 80% to 90% found once. The sample was peripheral blood, taken in the first trimester of pregnancy. The receptors come from a female donor with multiple sclerosis, enrolled in a pregnancy study.

This sequence joins TRBV5-1 and TRBJ2-7; tentative D call: TRBD2 (6 bases). Trimming pared 3 bases from V and 5 bases from J, leaving 15 bases between. The CDR3 is made up of 14 amino acids. The germline V gene encodes CDR1 SGHRS and CDR2 YFSETQ. In DNA, the CDR3 is TGCGCCAGCAGCTCGGAGGGGCAGCCCCACGAGCAGTACTTC. This encodes CASSSEGQPHEQYF.

The chain has TRBV18 and TRBJ1-4; 8 nucleotides line up with TRBD1. The CDR3 is 16 amino acids. V lost 6 bases and J lost 8; bases outside the gene matches: 14. Per germline, CDR1 KGHSH and CDR2 LQKENI. The CDR3 region has the DNA TGTGCCAGCTCGGATCAGGGGGCCCCACCCAGCGAAAAACTGTTTTTT. This sequence encodes CASSDQGAPPSEKLFF.

The chain employs TRBV18 and TRBJ1-4; possibly TRBD1 for D (5 bases). The CDR3 totals 15 residues. Germline lookup yields CDR1 KGHSH and CDR2 LQKENI. V lost 0 bases, J lost 8 bases, and 13 bases lay in between. CDR3 bases: TGTGCCAGCTCACCACCGGGGGGATCTGGGGAAAAACTGTTTTTT. Its translation: CASSPPGGSGEKLFF. Combining the CDR3 with reference TRBV18 and TRBJ1-4 gives the whole variable domain NAGVMQNPRHLVRRRGQEARLRCSPMKGHSHVYWYRQLPEEGLKFMVYLQKENIIDESGMPKERFSAEFPKEGPSILRIQQVVRGDSAAYFCASSPPGGSGEKLFFGSGTQLSVL.

The chain couples TRBV19 to TRBJ2-7, with a tentative D call TRBD1 (7 bases). Germline CDR1 is LNHDA and CDR2 is SQIVND (reference sequence). V was pared by 6 bases and J by 5 bases, with 17 bases between. This CDR3 has 14 amino acids. The CDR3 sequence is CASSPGGRLDEQYF. The DNA of the CDR3 is TGTGCCAGTAGCCCAGGGGGGCGCCTGGACGAGCAGTACTTC. Supplemented by reference TRBV19 and TRBJ2-7, the full variable domain reads DGGITQSPKYLFRKEGQNVTLSCEQNLNHDAMYWYRQDPGQGLRLIYYSQIVNDFQKGDIAEGYSVSREKKESFPLTVTSAQKNPTAFYLCASSPGGRLDEQYFGPGTRLTVT.

This clone came up many times. V gene TRBV7-9 combines with J gene TRBJ1-3; D might be TRBD1 (5 bases). The CDR3 runs 17 residues. V shed 5 bases and J shed 0 bases, with 17 bases lying between them. The V gene's germline CDR1 is SEHNR and CDR2 FQNEAQ (reference sequence). The CDR3 coding sequence is TGTGCCAGCAGCCCCGTCGGGGGACCTGTCTCTGGAAACACCATATATTTT. Translated: CASSPVGGPVSGNTIYF.

The gene calls are TRBV11-3 and TRBJ2-7; 7 positions agree with TRBD1. J was trimmed by 3 bases and V by 3 bases; bases with no gene match: 2. CDR3 length: 13 amino acids. Germline V gene sequence: CDR1 SGHNT, CDR2 YENEEA. CDR3 protein: CASSLRQGYEQYF. The CDR3 nucleotides read TGTGCCAGCAGCTTGAGACAGGGCTACGAGCAGTACTTC. Using reference TRBV11-3 and TRBJ2-7 for the parts outside the CDR3, the full variable domain is EAGVVQSPRYKIIEKKQPVAFWCNPISGHNTLYWYLQNLGQGPELLIRYENEEAVDDSQLPKDRFSAERLKGVDSTLKIQPAELGDSAVYLCASSLRQGYEQYFGPGTRLTVT.

The chain recombines TRBV2 with TRBJ2-7; tentatively, D is TRBD2 (6 bases). CDR1 is SNHLY, CDR2 FYNNEI, per germline. The CDR3 totals 13 residues. With 4 bases removed from V and 5 bases from J, the gap between germline ends came to 12 bases. The CDR3 DNA reads as TGTGCCAGCAGTGTCACAGGCGGGAACGAGCAGTACTTC. Its translation is CASSVTGGNEQYF.

Only a few counts were recorded for this clone. The J gene is TRBJ1-3, the V gene TRBV7-8, with TRBD1 as a possible D gene (6 bases). The length of the CDR3 is 14 residues. CDR1 is SGHVS and CDR2 is FQNEAQ in the germline V gene. With 5 bases removed from V and 2 bases from J, the gap between germline ends came to 10 bases. Written as DNA, the CDR3 is TGTGCCAGCAGCGAAGGGACACCTGGAAACACCATATATTTT. Protein product: CASSEGTPGNTIYF.

The chain carries TRBV4-2 and TRBJ2-1; the D gene is possibly TRBD2 (5 bases). Between the trimmed V and J ends, which lost 4 bases and 6 bases, there was a span of 13 bases. CDR1 LGHNA and CDR2 YNFKEQ come from the germline V gene. The CDR3 covers 14 residues. CDR3 DNA: TGTGCCAGCAGCCCCCGGGGTAGCTCCAATGAGCAGTTCTTC. It translates to CASSPRGSSNEQFF.

This clone was seen more than once but under ten times. The chain has TRBV19 and TRBJ1-5; TRBD1 is a possible D gene (6 bases). The germline gives CDR1 LNHDA, CDR2 SQIVND (reference sequence). The CDR3 spans 16 residues. V lost 7 bases and J 0 bases, leaving 16 bases between the germline ends. The CDR3 region has the DNA TGTGCCAGTAATAAGGACAGAACCTATAGCAATCAGCCCCAGCATTTT. It codes for CASNKDRTYSNQPQHF.

The V call is TRBV9, the J call TRBJ2-5; 15 bases align to TRBD2. Germline V gene data show CDR1 as SGDLS and CDR2 as YYNGEE. The CDR3 length is 17 residues. V was clipped by 0 bases and J by 4 bases; unmatched bases: 4. CDR3 DNA sequence: TGTGCCAGCAGCGTAGGGACTAGCGGGGGGGAGGTAGAGACCCAGTACTTC. This translates into CASSVGTSGGEVETQYF.

This rearrangement joins TRBV15 to TRBJ2-5; D might be TRBD2 (7 bases). The ends were cut back, 4 bases at V and 2 bases at J, with 14 bases in the middle. Germline V gene lookup returns CDR1 LNHNV and CDR2 YYDKDF (reference sequence). This CDR3 contains 15 residues. The CDR3 sequence: CATSKAQGGQETQYF. The CDR3 DNA follows: TGTGCCACCAGCAAAGCACAGGGAGGGCAAGAGACCCAGTACTTC. The complete variable domain, with remaining parts taken from reference TRBV15 and TRBJ2-5, reads DAMVIQNPRYQVTQFGKPVTLSCSQTLNHNVMYWYQQKSSQAPKLLFHYYDKDFNNEADTPDNFQSRRPNTSFCFLDIRSPGLGDTAMYLCATSKAQGGQETQYFGPGTRLLVL.

DNA of the CDR3: TGTGCCAGCAGCTTGGTCCGACAGGGCCCCTACGAGCAGTACTTC. It translates to CASSLVRQGPYEQYF. This chain connects TRBV5-6 to TRBJ2-7; the match to TRBD1 covers 7 bases. Germline V gives CDR1 SGHDT, CDR2 YYEEEE. V lost 0 bases and J lost 2; bases outside the gene matches: 5. The CDR3 consists of 15 residues.

This chain joins TRBV15 and TRBJ1-1, with 8 positions matching TRBD1. V dropped 7 bases and J dropped 8; count of bases not matched to a gene: 15. The CDR3 length is 15 residues. Germline CDR1 reads LNHNV; CDR2 reads YYDKDF (reference sequence). The CDR3 sequence: CATTFRDRSPGEAFF. The CDR3 DNA follows: TGTGCCACCACCTTCCGGGACAGGTCTCCGGGGGAAGCTTTCTTT. Complete variable domain (other parts from reference TRBV15 and TRBJ1-1): DAMVIQNPRYQVTQFGKPVTLSCSQTLNHNVMYWYQQKSSQAPKLLFHYYDKDFNNEADTPDNFQSRRPNTSFCFLDIRSPGLGDTAMYLCATTFRDRSPGEAFFGQGTRLTVV.

This chain uses TRBV7-2 with TRBJ2-3; TRBD2 aligns across 10 bases. This CDR3 has 17 residues. V shed 2 bases and J 3 bases; nucleotides not matched to a gene: 8. CDR1 is SGHTA, CDR2 FQGNSA, per germline. CDR3 coding DNA: TGTGCCAGCAGCTTACAAAGCGGGGGGGTACTAACAGATACGCAGTATTTT. It specifies CASSLQSGGVLTDTQYF.

The chain combines TRBV5-4 with TRBJ2-6; D not certain. Germline V gene sequence: CDR1 SGHNT, CDR2 YYREEE (reference sequence). V lost 4 bases, J lost 0 bases, and 5 bases lay in between. The CDR3 has 14 amino acids. In DNA form, the CDR3 reads TGTGCCAGCAGCCCCGGCTCTGGGGCCAACGTCCTGACTTTC. Encoded protein: CASSPGSGANVLTF.

This sequence joins TRBV5-1 and TRBJ1-5; D remains unclear. Trimming took off 0 bases at V and 0 bases at J, with 7 bases between the two ends. Germline CDR1 and CDR2: SGHRS and YFSETQ. CDR3 length equals 15 residues. The chain's CDR3 is CASSLGTVSNQPQHF. The DNA for the CDR3 is TGCGCCAGCAGCTTGGGCACAGTTAGCAATCAGCCCCAGCATTTT.

This chain connects TRBV18 to TRBJ2-2; TRBD2 agrees at 7 bases. Germline trimming cut 6 bases from V and 4 bases from J; bases unmatched to any gene: 5. Per germline, CDR1 KGHSH and CDR2 LQKENI. CDR3 length: 14 amino acids. Here the CDR3 DNA reads TGTGCCAGCTCCGGGGGGTCCGCCACCGGGGAGCTGTTTTTT. Translation: CASSGGSATGELFF.

V is TRBV29-1 and J is TRBJ2-1; D is possibly TRBD2 (5 bases). The CDR3 extends over 15 amino acids. In germline, CDR1 is SQVTM, CDR2 ANQGSEA. Trimming cost V 1 base and J 2 bases, with 12 bases left between them. CDR3 bases: TGCAGCGTTGAAGGGAAGAGCGGCACCTACAATGAGCAGTTCTTC. This translates into CSVEGKSGTYNEQFF.

V gene TRBV7-9 combines with J gene TRBJ2-1, with a weak D call TRBD1 (5 bases). The germline V gene encodes CDR1 SEHNR and CDR2 FQNEAQ (reference sequence). The CDR3 is 14 residues long. The V end lost 3 bases, the J end lost 3 bases, and 9 bases lay between the germline ends. CDR3 DNA sequence: TGTGCCAGCAGCTTGACAGCCAGCTACAATGAGCAGTTCTTC. This codes for CASSLTASYNEQFF.

The rearrangement joins TRBV18 to TRBJ1-4; D gene ambiguous. The CDR3 loop spans 17 amino acids. Germline V gene lookup returns CDR1 KGHSH and CDR2 LQKENI. The V and J ends lost 4 bases and 7 bases respectively, with 22 bases between them. The CDR3 here is CASSLVAARTAAEKLFF. Here the CDR3 DNA reads TGTGCCAGCTCACTGGTTGCTGCCAGAACGGCGGCTGAAAAACTGTTTTTT.

This chain uses TRBV10-3 with TRBJ1-2; a possible D gene is TRBD1 (5 bases). With 2 bases removed from V and 3 bases from J, the gap between germline ends came to 7 bases. The V gene's germline CDR1 is ENHRY and CDR2 SYGVKD. CDR3 length equals 13 residues. CDR3 in DNA: TGTGCCATCAGTGAGGACAGCGACTATGGCTACACCTTC. Its protein is CAISEDSDYGYTF.